This T cell receptor beta chain stems from a study of blood T cells in healthy people across ages. Germline CDR1 is SGHVS and CDR2 is FNYEAQ. The CDR3 loop spans 20 amino acids. V was clipped by 3 bases and J by 8 bases; unmatched bases: 19. The use of a sample-barcoded 5' primer and a J-beta primer mix characterized a second PCR of roughly 7 to 11 cycles. Sequencing yielded, for each sample, at least 3 million paired-end reads carrying CDR3. TCRdb re-analysed the 5' RACE reads in MiXCR, keeping a single row per CDR3 protein. The table has around 750,000 distinct CDR3 sequences, 53% seen once; the top ten hold about 42%.

The receptor was derived from a man older than 75 in good health. The chain recombines TRBV7-6 with TRBJ2-1, with 13 bases fitting TRBD2. Sequencing was done on a sample of blood. CDR3 region: CASSFAPGGGGLAGSHEQFF. CDR3 nucleotide sequence: TGTGCCAGCAGCTTTGCCCCCGGGGGCGGGGGACTAGCGGGATCTCATGAGCAGTTCTTC. Supplemented by reference TRBV7-6 and TRBJ2-1, the full variable domain reads GAGVSQSPRYKVTKRGQDVALRCDPISGHVSLYWYRQALGQGPEFLTYFNYEAQQDKSGLPNDRFSAERPEGSISTLTIQRTEQRDSAMYRCASSFAPGGGGLAGSHEQFFGPGTRLTVL.